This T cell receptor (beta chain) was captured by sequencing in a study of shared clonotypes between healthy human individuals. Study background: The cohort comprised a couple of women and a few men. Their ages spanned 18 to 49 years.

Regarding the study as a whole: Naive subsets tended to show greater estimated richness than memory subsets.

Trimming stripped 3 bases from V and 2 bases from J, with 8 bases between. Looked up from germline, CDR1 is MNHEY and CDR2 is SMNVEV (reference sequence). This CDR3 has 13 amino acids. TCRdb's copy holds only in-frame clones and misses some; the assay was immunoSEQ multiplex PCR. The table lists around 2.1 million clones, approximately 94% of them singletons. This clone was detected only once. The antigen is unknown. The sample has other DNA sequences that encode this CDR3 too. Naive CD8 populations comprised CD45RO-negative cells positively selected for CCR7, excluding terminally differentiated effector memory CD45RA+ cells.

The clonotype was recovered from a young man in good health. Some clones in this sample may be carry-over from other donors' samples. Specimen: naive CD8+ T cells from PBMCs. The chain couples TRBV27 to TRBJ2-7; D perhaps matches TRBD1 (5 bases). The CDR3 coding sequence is TGTGCCAGCAGTTTGGGGCTAGCCTACGAGCAGTACTTC. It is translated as CASSLGLAYEQYF.